The clone carrying this T cell receptor (beta chain) came up once. This entry belongs to a study of blood T cell repertoires in COVID-19. Study background: T cells, B-cell-depleted T cells, or PBMCs provided the cDNA or gDNA that served as material.

The CDR3 length is 14 residues. Germline V gene sequence: CDR1 SGDLS, CDR2 YYNGEE. Trimming took off 3 bases at V and 9 bases at J, with 18 bases between the two ends. The table came from immunoSEQ multiplex PCR; TCRdb's copy has only in-frame clones and leaves some out. The data show roughly 70,000 clones, 90% seen once. What was sequenced was peripheral blood. The chain recombines TRBV9 with TRBJ2-5; possibly TRBD1 for D (6 bases). This TCR came from an elderly woman with active COVID-19. CDR3 nucleotides: TGTGCCAGCAGCGCCCGGGACACCTTAGGGGCCCAGTACTTC. Translating gives CASSARDTLGAQYF.